This TCR beta chain was captured in a study of beta chain features in type 1 diabetes. General study points: Among all four CD4+ subsets, Type 1 diabetes patients had TCRB CDR3s that were moderately but significantly shorter. PCR might favor shorter templates, equally in patients and controls.

This CDR3 contains 13 residues. Germline-derived CDR1 and CDR2 are SGHVS and FNYEAQ. Between the trimmed V and J ends, which lost 4 bases and 2 bases, there was a span of 8 bases. Expressed TCRB transcripts were sequenced, since all the RNA that had been isolated was reverse transcribed. Sequenced by immunoSEQ multiplex PCR; TCRdb stores in-frame clones only, minus some. Of approximately 170,000 clones in the sample, approximately 9.9% are singletons; the top ten hold under 2.5%. Isolation of CD4+ naive, central memory, regulatory and stem cell-like memory cells was achieved by sorting via CD45RO/CCR7/CD25/CD127/CD95/CD27. As to this clone: Its antigen is not identified. The sample has other DNA sequences that encode this CDR3 too.

Material for sequencing was central memory CD4+ T cells from blood. This clonotype was sampled from a woman under 30 in good health. The chain links TRBV7-6 to TRBJ1-1; a weak D match, TRBD1 (5 bases). The CDR3 protein is CASSSQGNTEAFF. CDR3 nucleotide sequence: TGTGCCAGCAGCTCTCAGGGTAACACTGAAGCTTTCTTT. The whole variable domain, remainder taken from reference TRBV7-6 and TRBJ1-1, is GAGVSQSPRYKVTKRGQDVALRCDPISGHVSLYWYRQALGQGPEFLTYFNYEAQQDKSGLPNDRFSAERPEGSISTLTIQRTEQRDSAMYRCASSSQGNTEAFFGQGTRLTVV.